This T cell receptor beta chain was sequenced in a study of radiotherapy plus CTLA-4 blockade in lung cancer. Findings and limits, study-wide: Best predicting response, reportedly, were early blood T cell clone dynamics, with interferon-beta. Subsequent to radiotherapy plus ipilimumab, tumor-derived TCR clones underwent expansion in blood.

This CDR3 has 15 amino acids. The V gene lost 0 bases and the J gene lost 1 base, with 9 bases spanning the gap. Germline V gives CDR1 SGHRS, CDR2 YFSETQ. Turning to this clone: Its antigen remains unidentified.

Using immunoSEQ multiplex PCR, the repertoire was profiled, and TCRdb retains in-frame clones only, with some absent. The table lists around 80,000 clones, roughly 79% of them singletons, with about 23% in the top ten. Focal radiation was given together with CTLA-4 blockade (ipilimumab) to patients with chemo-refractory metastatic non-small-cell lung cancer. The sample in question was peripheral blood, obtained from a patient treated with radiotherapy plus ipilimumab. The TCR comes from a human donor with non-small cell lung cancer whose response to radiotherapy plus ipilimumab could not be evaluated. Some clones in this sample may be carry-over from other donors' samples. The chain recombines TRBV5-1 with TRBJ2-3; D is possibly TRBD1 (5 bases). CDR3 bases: TGCGCCAGCAGCTTGGCCGGCAGGGGCACAGATACGCAGTATTTT. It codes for CASSLAGRGTDTQYF.